This T cell receptor beta chain was sequenced during a study of spatial heterogeneity in lung cancer. This clonotype was seen at least ten times. What it recognizes is unknown. V gave up 5 bases and J gave up 5 bases; unmatched junction bases: 8. The CDR3 contains 16 residues. Specified time point: sample taken at primary tumor resection. TCRdb re-derived calls from the 5' RACE reads in MiXCR, one entry per CDR3 protein. Seen here are 20,000 to 25,000 distinct CDR3 sequences, approximately 2.5% observed once, and the top ten hold 7.7%. Study-level points and caveats: In tumors, expanded intratumoral alpha and beta TCR counts tracked mutation counts.

The sequence derives from a male donor with early-stage non-small cell lung cancer. The sequenced sample was lung tumor tissue, obtained at surgery. This chain connects TRBV12-3 or TRBV12-4 to TRBJ2-2, with 10 bases identical to TRBD2. The CDR3 sequence is CASSPRGAGGTGELFF. The CDR3 DNA sequence: TGTGCCAGCAGTCCCCGGGGAGCGGGAGGGACCGGGGAGCTGTTTTTT.